This record concerns one T cell receptor beta chain sequence. There is no known antigen for this receptor. There are no base qualities to consult, and no much larger clone falls within one base. The immunoSEQ Assay, a bias-controlled multiplex PCR, was used to amplify TCRbeta CDR3 regions from genomic DNA. Per the original workflow: Nucleated cell counts per sample were estimated from amplification of reference gene primers within the assay. To quantify the absolute abundance of each unique TCRbeta CDR3 rearrangement, sequence reads were collapsed and filtered. For each sample, productive Simpson clonality was calculated by taking the square root of Simpson's diversity index across productive rearrangements. TCRdb mirrors the immuneACCESS table, restricted to in-frame sequences. Some clones are absent from its copies; in checked studies, under half trace to an unresolved V gene, and the reason for the others is unknown. The V and J calls and clone size come from that table; D and trimming were worked out from the DNA. The sample table lists fewer than 40,000 clones, 75% to 85% of them with a count of one. The ten largest clonotypes hold 8.5% to 10% of the sample.

Whole blood was collected in K2EDTA tubes by collaborating institutions according to the institutions' own protocols. For TCRbeta analysis, collaborator samples were shipped as frozen whole blood, as isolated PBMCs, or as DNA extracted from either sample type. Looking up the germline V gene yields CDR1 SGDLS and CDR2 YYNGEE. Reading from cysteine to phenylalanine, the CDR3 counts 15 amino acids. Only the CDR3 region is kept as DNA, spanning 45 bases read in frame from base 1. The V end loses 0 bases and the J end loses 7 bases, and a stretch of 14 bases separates them. The entry originates in a study of blood T cell repertoires in COVID-19 (dated by TCRdb to the early 2020s). About the investigation overall: Samples from collaborators originated in the United States, Italy and Spain and spanned both the acute and convalescent phases of COVID-19. The repertoires were released in a freely available public database meant as a resource for research on the immune response to SARS-CoV-2. Where available, HLA class I and class II types were taken from metadata supplied by the sample provider and were not determined by assay-based typing. Samples came from the ongoing ImmuneRACE study (first 160 participants) plus 1,254 subjects from 6 global collaborators. Subjects who had been exposed to COVID-19, were actively infected with it, or had recovered from it provided the deeply sampled blood TCRbeta repertoires that made up the dataset. A de-identified subject ID, COVID-19 status, age in years and sex were almost always included in the sample metadata. The material from the prospective study consisted of cDNA or gDNA derived from T cells, B-cell-depleted T cells, or PBMCs.

Points the paper makes about the study in general: Clinical and demographic metadata were provided uncurated, with the amount varying by source and participant.

This chain is built from TRBV9 and TRBJ1-5; the D gene remains uncertain. The TCR comes from a human donor in a cohort sampled during active COVID-19. Input material: peripheral blood. The CDR3 region: CASSVDGQKWQPQHF. DNA sequence: TGTGCCAGCAGCGTAGATGGGCAGAAATGGCAGCCCCAGCATTTT. The CDR3, completed at both ends by the reference TRBV9 and TRBJ1-5 genes, gives the full variable domain DSGVTQTPKHLITATGQRVTLRCSPRSGDLSVYWYQQSLDQGLQFLIQYYNGEERAKGNILERFSAQQFPDLHSELNLSSLELGDSALYFCASSVDGQKWQPQHFGDGTRLSIL.